The 26 T cell receptor beta chains below were found in one sample sequenced in a study of CDR3 diversity in severe acne (dated by TCRdb to 2018 to 2020). Library preparation employed PCR. TCRdb lists the instrument as Illumina HiSeq 2000. TCRdb reworked the public reads: Q25 trimming with fastp, MiXCR clone assembly, productive beta chains retained. Identical CDR3 proteins give one entry, which carries the most common genes and DNA. For this sample the table gives around 100,000 distinct CDR3 sequences, of which more than 45% were detected only once. The biggest ten clones account for over 10% of the sample. The sample was blood. The receptors stem from a male donor with acne.

This clonotype showed up just a few times. The CDR3 sequence: CASSLRQAHYEQYV. The CDR3 DNA sequence: TGTGCCAGCAGCCTTAGACAGGCGCATTACGAGCAGTACGTC. J is TRBJ2-7 and V is TRBV28, with TRBD1 as a possible D gene (6 bases). CDR1 MDHEN and CDR2 SYDVKM come from the germline V gene. The germline V and J ends were trimmed by 6 bases and 4 bases, with 16 bases remaining between them. The CDR3 is made up of 14 amino acids.

The chain combines TRBV7-9 with TRBJ2-5, with TRBD2 as a possible D gene (6 bases). Germline assignment: CDR1 SEHNR and CDR2 FQNEAQ (reference sequence). Deletions cut 4 bases from V and 5 bases from J, with 11 bases between. CDR3 length: 13 residues. The chain's CDR3 is CASSSSAAETQYF. The CDR3 DNA reads TGTGCCAGCAGCTCTAGCGCCGCGGAGACCCAGTACTTC.

This clonotype was counted only a few times. Just one base apart from a much larger clone, this may be a read error. The chain couples TRBV4-2 to TRBJ2-3, with D uncertain. Germline CDR1 is LGHNA and CDR2 is YNFKEQ. The V and J ends lost 4 bases and 6 bases respectively, with 11 bases between them. The CDR3 is made up of 13 amino acids. The chain's CDR3 is CASSRELQDTQYF. Here the CDR3 DNA reads TGTGCCAGCAGCCGAGAACTTCAGGATACGCAGTATTTT.

The rearrangement joins TRBV6-1 to TRBJ1-5, with a weak D call TRBD1 (5 bases). This CDR3 region has 12 residues. Per germline, CDR1 MNHNS and CDR2 SASEGT. The V and J ends lost 2 bases and 11 bases respectively, with 10 bases between them. CDR3 nucleotide sequence: TGTGCCAGCAGTGAAAGGGGTCTCTCCCAGCATTTT. It codes for CASSERGLSQHF.

In this sample, this clonotype turned up a few times. CDR3 nucleotide sequence: TGCGCCAGCAGAGTGGGACAGGGGATCAATCAGCCCCAGCATTTT. The encoded protein is CASRVGQGINQPQHF. The gene calls are TRBV10-2 and TRBJ1-5, with 10 bases fitting TRBD1. The germline CDR1 and CDR2 sequences are WSHSY and SAAADI. After removal of 6 bases from V and 3 bases from J, the junction contained 5 bases not matched to a gene. This CDR3 has 15 residues.

This rearrangement joins TRBV20-1 to TRBJ2-1; 8 nucleotides align to TRBD2. Germline loops: CDR1 DFQATT, CDR2 SNEGSKA (reference sequence). J lost 6 bases, V lost 3 bases, and 10 bases had no gene match. There are 15 residues in the CDR3. The DNA for the CDR3 is TGCAGTGCTAGTCGGGCCGGGACTAGTGTCAATGAGCAGTTCTTC. This encodes CSASRAGTSVNEQFF.

This clonotype came up many times. The chain recombines TRBV20-1 with TRBJ1-5; a possible D gene is TRBD1 (6 bases). Per the germline V gene, CDR1 is DFQATT and CDR2 is SNEGSKA (reference sequence). V was trimmed by 5 bases and J by 2 bases, leaving 13 bases between them. The CDR3 is 14 residues long. CDR3 loop: CSAASGVGNQPQHF. The CDR3 nucleotides read TGCAGTGCTGCGTCAGGGGTAGGCAATCAGCCCCAGCATTTT.

The chain links TRBV5-4 to TRBJ1-2; maybe TRBD1 (6 bases). Trimming removed 4 bases from V and 2 bases from J, with 18 bases in between. The CDR3 has 16 amino acids. The germline CDR1 and CDR2 sequences are SGHNT and YYREEE (reference sequence). The CDR3 DNA reads TGTGCCAGCAGCCTGGGTGTGACAGGTTCGAACTATGGCTACACCTTC. Translated, it gives CASSLGVTGSNYGYTF.

CDR3 nucleotide sequence: TGCAGTGCCAACTCGAACCTCCATGGGGAGGCTTTCTTT. It specifies CSANSNLHGEAFF. The chain joins TRBV20-1 to TRBJ1-1; no firm D call. The ends were cut back, 6 bases at V and 11 bases at J, with 22 bases in the middle. Germline lookup yields CDR1 DFQATT and CDR2 SNEGSKA (reference sequence). The CDR3 covers 13 residues.

The chain has TRBV2 and TRBJ2-7; D is perhaps TRBD2 (6 bases). The germline V and J ends were trimmed by 7 bases and 3 bases, with 10 bases remaining between them. The CDR3 spans 12 residues. Looked up from germline, CDR1 is SNHLY and CDR2 is FYNNEI. This CDR3 reads CASISGHYEQYF. The CDR3 DNA reads TGTGCCAGCATTAGCGGCCACTACGAGCAGTACTTC. Complete variable domain (other parts from reference TRBV2 and TRBJ2-7): EPEVTQTPSHQVTQMGQEVILRCVPISNHLYFYWYRQILGQKVEFLVSFYNNEISEKSEIFDDQFSVERPDGSNFTLKIRSTKLEDSAMYFCASISGHYEQYFGPGTRLTVT.

The chain links TRBV18 to TRBJ2-1; 7 positions match TRBD1. The V gene end was trimmed by 6 bases and the J gene end by 8 bases; junction bases not matched to a gene: 10. This CDR3 is built from 14 residues. The V gene's germline CDR1 is KGHSH and CDR2 LQKENI. CDR3 sequence (DNA): TGTGCCAGCTCGGCCTCCGACAGGGCCGATGAGCAGTTCTTC. Translation: CASSASDRADEQFF.

The chain couples TRBV10-3 to TRBJ2-7, with D perhaps matching TRBD1 (5 bases). Germline CDR1 ENHRY, CDR2 SYGVKD. CDR3 length equals 15 residues. V was trimmed by 6 bases and J by 7 bases, leaving 22 bases between them. The CDR3: CAIRPSLGPFSEQYF. Written as DNA, the CDR3 is TGTGCCATCAGGCCAAGTTTGGGGCCGTTTAGTGAGCAGTACTTC.

This clonotype was seen at least ten times. The chain joins TRBV27 to TRBJ1-6, with TRBD1 matching 7 bases. CDR1 MNHEY and CDR2 SMNVEV come from the germline V gene (reference sequence). This CDR3 region has 15 residues. Unmatched junction bases numbered 12, after V lost 6 bases and J lost 10 bases. CDR3: CASSWGRQGESPLHF. CDR3 nucleotide sequence: TGTGCCAGCAGCTGGGGAAGACAGGGTGAATCACCCCTCCACTTT.

The rearrangement uses TRBV7-9 and TRBJ2-2, with 8 positions matching TRBD1. Germline CDR1 and CDR2: SEHNR and FQNEAQ (reference sequence). The CDR3 length is 15 residues. Germline trimming cut 4 bases from V and 9 bases from J; bases unmatched to any gene: 10. CDR3 bases: TGTGCCAGCAGCTGGGGACGGACAGGGAACTGGGAGCTGTTTTTT. Amino acids: CASSWGRTGNWELFF. Supplemented by reference TRBV7-9 and TRBJ2-2, the full variable domain reads DTGVSQNPRHKITKRGQNVTFRCDPISEHNRLYWYRQTLGQGPEFLTYFQNEAQLEKSRLLSDRFSAERPKGSFSTLEIQRTEQGDSAMYLCASSWGRTGNWELFFGEGSRLTVL.

This clonotype was detected many times. The V gene is TRBV10-3, the J gene TRBJ2-5, with D perhaps matching TRBD1 (5 bases). Germline V gene lookup returns CDR1 ENHRY and CDR2 SYGVKD. CDR3 length equals 14 residues. V dropped 0 bases and J dropped 4 bases, with 9 bases sitting between them. The CDR3 spells CAISESGQGETQYF. The CDR3 coding sequence is TGTGCCATCAGTGAGTCTGGCCAGGGAGAGACCCAGTACTTC.

V and J are TRBV7-3 and TRBJ2-5; 7 bases align to TRBD1. The CDR3 contains 17 residues. After removal of 8 bases from V and 5 bases from J, the junction contained 20 bases not matched to a gene. Germline V gene lookup returns CDR1 SGHTA and CDR2 FQGTGA. Written as DNA, the CDR3 is TGTGCCAGCGGAAAATCCGGAGCAGGGGGAGCGTTGGAGACCCAGTACTTC. Protein: CASGKSGAGGALETQYF.

With regard to this clonotype: Given the absence of the conserved phenylalanine or tryptophan at the CDR3 end, a read error is likely. No DNA is shown, since the ends of the CDR3 on it are uncertain; the CDR3 is the one TCRdb lists. The J gene is TRBJ2-5, the V gene TRBV9; the table's D call TRBD2 went unverified against the DNA. CDR1 and CDR2 from the germline V gene are SGDLS and YYNGEE. The CDR3 totals 17 residues, both ends included. The CDR3 here is CASSVDLRGDYGYTFGS.

This clonotype was recorded once. The J gene is TRBJ2-7, the V gene TRBV10-3; 8 bases match TRBD1. CDR1 and CDR2 (germline): ENHRY, SYGVKD. The CDR3 spans 13 residues. CDR3 sequence (DNA): TGTGCAAGCAGGGGACAGGAGAGCTACGAGCAGTACTTC. This codes for CASRGQESYEQYF.

This clonotype has ten or more counts. A much larger clonotype is one base distant, so this may be a read error. V gene TRBV7-2 combines with J gene TRBJ2-1; D gene uncertain. The CDR3 is 12 residues long. Germline CDR1 reads SGHTA; CDR2 reads FQGNSA. The CDR3 DNA is TGTGCCAGCAGCTTAGTGCCCCGTGAGCAGTCCTTC. It translates to CASSLVPREQSF.

Sample share makes this clonotype medium-sized. This chain uses TRBV20-1 with TRBJ2-1; 10 bases agree with TRBD2. CDR3 length: 17 amino acids. V shed 5 bases, J shed 8 bases, and the junction held 18 bases outside the gene matches. The germline V gene encodes CDR1 DFQATT and CDR2 SNEGSKA (reference sequence). The CDR3 sequence is CSAGERTSGPTWDEQFF. In nucleotides, the CDR3 is TGCAGTGCTGGCGAGAGGACTAGCGGTCCCACCTGGGATGAGCAGTTCTTC.

The chain couples TRBV5-1 to TRBJ2-2; 11 positions match TRBD1. Per the germline V gene, CDR1 is SGHRS and CDR2 is YFSETQ. The CDR3 totals 18 residues. V lost 4 bases, J lost 0 bases, and 8 bases stayed unmatched. This CDR3 reads CASSARTGGLPNTGELFF. Here the CDR3 DNA reads TGCGCCAGCAGCGCCCGGACAGGGGGCCTTCCGAACACCGGGGAGCTGTTTTTT. The full variable domain, completed using reference TRBV5-1 and TRBJ2-2, is KAGVTQTPRYLIKTRGQQVTLSCSPISGHRSVSWYQQTPGQGLQFLFEYFSETQRNKGNFPGRFSGRQFSNSRSEMNVSTLELGDSALYLCASSARTGGLPNTGELFFGEGSRLTVL.

This clonotype has a handful of counts. One junction end does not reproduce the germline sequence, and a read error may be involved. The chain uses TRBV7-7 and TRBJ2-7, with D tentatively TRBD2 (6 bases). This CDR3 comprises 14 residues. The germline V gene has CDR1 SSHAT and CDR2 FNYEAQ (reference sequence). Written as DNA, the CDR3 is TGTGCTAGCAGTCCCCGGACTAACTCCTACGAGCAGTACTTC. Protein product: CASSPRTNSYEQYF.

The chain carries TRBV7-9 and TRBJ2-5; TRBD1 matches at 8 bases. The germline CDR1 and CDR2 sequences are SEHNR and FQNEAQ (reference sequence). This CDR3 has 15 residues. The V gene end was trimmed by 4 bases and the J gene end by 5 bases; junction bases not matched to a gene: 9. The CDR3 is CASSSYTTGVETQYF. As DNA, the CDR3 is TGTGCCAGCAGCTCGTATACGACAGGGGTTGAGACCCAGTACTTC.

The chain carries TRBV6-5 and TRBJ1-3, with D unclear. The CDR3 extends over 17 amino acids. V was pared by 6 bases and J by 2 bases, with 20 bases between. From germline, CDR1 is MNHEY and CDR2 SVGAGI. The CDR3 nucleotides read TGTGCCAGCAGAGGGAACGATCTAATGGTTACTGGAAACACCATATATTTT. The encoded protein is CASRGNDLMVTGNTIYF.

J is TRBJ2-6 and V is TRBV7-3; no clear D gene. Trimming pared 7 bases from V and 2 bases from J, leaving 9 bases between. The CDR3 sequence is 14 residues long. Germline CDR1 SGHTA, CDR2 FQGTGA. The CDR3 bases are TGTGCCAGCAAGGGCGGTGCTGGGGCCAACGTCCTGACTTTC. This encodes CASKGGAGANVLTF. The full variable domain, completed using reference TRBV7-3 and TRBJ2-6, is GAGVSQTPSNKVTEKGKYVELRCDPISGHTALYWYRQSLGQGPEFLIYFQGTGAADDSGLPNDRFFAVRPEGSVSTLKIQRTERGDSAVYLCASKGGAGANVLTFGAGSRLTVL.

This clonotype appeared many times. The rearrangement uses TRBV7-2 and TRBJ2-3; TRBD1 or TRBD2 may be the D gene (5 bases each). Between the trimmed V and J ends, which lost 4 bases and 8 bases, there was a span of 19 bases. Germline V gene sequence: CDR1 SGHTA, CDR2 FQGNSA. The CDR3 runs 15 residues. The CDR3 bases are TGTGCCAGCAGCTCCGCTGGGGGTAGGGCGAGTACGCAGTATTTT. Translating gives CASSSAGGRASTQYF. Drawing the rest from reference TRBV7-2 and TRBJ2-3, the complete variable domain is GAGVSQSPSNKVTEKGKDVELRCDPISGHTALYWYRQSLGQGLEFLIYFQGNSAPDKSGLPSDRFSAERTGGSVSTLTIQRTQQEDSAVYLCASSSAGGRASTQYFGPGTRLTVL.